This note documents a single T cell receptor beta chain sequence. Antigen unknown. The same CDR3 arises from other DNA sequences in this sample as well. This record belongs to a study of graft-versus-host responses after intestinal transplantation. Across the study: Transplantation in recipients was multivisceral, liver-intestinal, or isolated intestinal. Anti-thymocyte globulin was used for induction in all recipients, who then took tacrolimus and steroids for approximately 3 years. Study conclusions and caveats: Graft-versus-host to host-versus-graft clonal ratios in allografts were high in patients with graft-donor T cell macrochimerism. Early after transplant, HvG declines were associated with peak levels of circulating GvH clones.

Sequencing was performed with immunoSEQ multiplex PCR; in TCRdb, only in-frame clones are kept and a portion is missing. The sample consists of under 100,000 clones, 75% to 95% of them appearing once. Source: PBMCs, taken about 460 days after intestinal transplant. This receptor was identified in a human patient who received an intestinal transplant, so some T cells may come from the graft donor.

DNA of the CDR3: TGTGCCAGCAGTGACGGGGGCGGGGCAGATACGCAGTATTTT. Its protein is CASSDGGGADTQYF. This chain joins TRBV6-4 and TRBJ2-3, with D possibly called TRBD1 or TRBD2 (6 bases each). The CDR3 has 14 amino acids. The V gene lost 2 bases and the J gene lost 4 bases, with 10 bases spanning the gap. Germline V gene lookup returns CDR1 MRHNA and CDR2 SNTAGT.